The rows below give T cell receptor beta chains drawn from one sample of a study of blood T cells in healthy people across ages. Each CDR3 protein is one row after TCRdb ran MiXCR on the 5' RACE reads. The sample has roughly 2 million distinct CDR3 sequences, 40% to 55% seen once; the top ten hold roughly 2.1%. Sequencing was performed on blood. These receptors were taken from a woman aged 40-49 years in good health. CDR3s include the opening cysteine and the closing phenylalanine or tryptophan. A D gene is named only where the DNA matches it firmly. Expanded clones get a size class; other rows say once, few or many, or leave the size out.

D | J | V | size | DNA | CDR3
TRBD1 | TRBJ1-2 | TRBV6-5 | NA | TGTGCCAGCAGTCCTAGGACAGGGCGAAACTCTGGCTACACCTTC | CASSPRTGRNSGYTF
TRBD1 | TRBJ2-7 | TRBV28 | NA | TGTGCCAGCAGTTTAACCGGGACAGGGAGACTCGAGCAGTACTTC | CASSLTGTGRLEQYF
TRBD2 | TRBJ2-3 | TRBV9 | NA | TGTGCCAGCAGCGTAACCCCTCATAGCGGGGTGGGAGATACGCAGTATTTT | CASSVTPHSGVGDTQYF
NA | TRBJ2-5 | TRBV20-1 | many | TGCAGTGCTAGAGCAGGGAGAGAGACCCAGTACTTC | CSARAGRETQYF
NA | TRBJ2-3 | TRBV5-1 | NA | TGCGCCAGCAGGGACACCGACATAACAGATACGCAGTATTTT | CASRDTDITDTQYF
TRBD1 | TRBJ2-3 | TRBV7-9 | few | TGTGCCAGCAGCAAAACAACAGGGGCCACAGATACGCAGTATTTT | CASSKTTGATDTQYF
NA | TRBJ1-2 | TRBV7-9 | few | TGTGCCAGCAGCTTACTTCCAGGGGTTGGCTACACCTTC | CASSLLPGVGYTF
NA | TRBJ2-5 | TRBV5-6 | NA | TGTGCCAGCAGCTTGGGCCCCTCTCGGCAGTACTTC | CASSLGPSRQYF
TRBD1 | TRBJ1-1 | TRBV13 | NA | TGTGCCAGCAGCTCGTCCGGGACAGGGAACACTGAAGCTTTCTTT | CASSSSGTGNTEAFF
NA | TRBJ1-2 | TRBV5-1 | NA | TGCGCCAGCAGTCCGAGTCAGGGCTCTGGCTACACCTTC | CASSPSQGSGYTF
NA | TRBJ2-7 | TRBV6-5 | NA | TGTGCCAGCAGTAACCGGGGCCTTTTTACCTACGAGCAGTACTTC | CASSNRGLFTYEQYF
NA | TRBJ1-6 | TRBV2 | once | TGTGCCAGCAGTGAAGCGAGCGGTTATTCACCCCTCCACTTT | CASSEASGYSPLHF
NA | TRBJ1-4 | TRBV14 | NA | TGTGCCAGCAGCCAGACGGGTAATGAAAAACTGTTTTTT | CASSQTGNEKLFF
TRBD1 | TRBJ2-7 | TRBV7-8 | NA | TGTGCCAGCAGCCATGTAGGGACAGGGGTCGGGCAGTACTTC | CASSHVGTGVGQYF
TRBD2 | TRBJ2-3 | TRBV5-1 | NA | TGCGCCAGCAGCTTGGTCCCTAGCGGGGGGCTCTGGGCAGATACGCAGTATTTT | CASSLVPSGGLWADTQYF
TRBD1 | TRBJ2-6 | TRBV27 | few | TGTGCCAGCAGTTTATCTATCGGGCAGGGGGCGCCTGGGGCCAACGTCCTGACTTTC | CASSLSIGQGAPGANVLTF
TRBD1 | TRBJ2-4 | TRBV6-5 | few | TGTGCCAGCAGTCAAACGACAGGGGCAAAAAACATTCAGTACTTC | CASSQTTGAKNIQYF
TRBD1 | TRBJ2-5 | TRBV9 | NA | TGTGCCAGCAGCCACGGGACAGGGGCAGAGACCCAGTACTTC | CASSHGTGAETQYF
NA | TRBJ2-7 | TRBV7-2 | many | TGTGCCAGCAGCTTAGTGGGGGGAGGCGAGCAGTACTTC | CASSLVGGGEQYF
NA | TRBJ2-1 | TRBV11-3 | NA | TGTGCCAGCAGCTTCACAGGCGAAAATGAGCAGTTCTTC | CASSFTGENEQFF
NA | TRBJ2-5 | TRBV29-1 | NA | TGCAGCGTTGAAGGGAGAGGAGGGGAGACCCAGTACTTC | CSVEGRGGETQYF
TRBD1 | TRBJ1-4 | TRBV7-9 | NA | TGTGCCAGCAGCCTGGGACAGGCGAGATCAACTAATGAAAAACTGTTTTTT | CASSLGQARSTNEKLFF